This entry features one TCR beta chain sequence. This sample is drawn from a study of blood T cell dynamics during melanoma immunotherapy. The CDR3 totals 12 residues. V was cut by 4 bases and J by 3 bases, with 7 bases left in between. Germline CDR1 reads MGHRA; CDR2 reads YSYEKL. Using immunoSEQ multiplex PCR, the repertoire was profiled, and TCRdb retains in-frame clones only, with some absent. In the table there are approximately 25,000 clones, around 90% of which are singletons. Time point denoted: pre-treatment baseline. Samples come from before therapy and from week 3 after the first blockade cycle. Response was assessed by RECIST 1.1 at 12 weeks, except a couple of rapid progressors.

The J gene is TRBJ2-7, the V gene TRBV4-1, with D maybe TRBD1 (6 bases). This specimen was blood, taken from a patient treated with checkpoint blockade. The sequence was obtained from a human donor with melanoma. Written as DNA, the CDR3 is TGCGCCAGCAGCCCACAGGGCTACGAGCAGTACTTC. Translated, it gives CASSPQGYEQYF.